This TCR beta chain was documented in a study of T-cell reconstitution after alpha-beta-depleted transplantation in children. V was pared by 6 bases and J by 7 bases, with 27 bases between. Germline V gives CDR1 MNHNS, CDR2 SASEGT. This CDR3 spans 17 amino acids. Overall study results and limits: Reports say that about two months after transplant, the alpha-beta T cells came out of several hundred graft clones that had expanded. When one year had passed after transplant, most T-cell counts and diversity came from newly produced T cells.

On this clonotype itself: What it recognizes is unknown.

Researchers prepared the TCRbeta library using unique molecular identifiers, the study reports. TCRdb itself ran the PCR reads through MiXCR, one entry per CDR3 protein. This table holds 98,000 or so distinct CDR3 sequences, about 6.5% found once. This receptor was identified in a male patient aged 2-15 years who had a stem cell transplant for acute lymphoblastic leukemia, so the T cells may come from the graft donor. The chain employs TRBV6-1 and TRBJ2-5; TRBD2 is a possible D gene (6 bases). The sequences come from PBMCs, mostly from graft donor cells, collected 360 days after TCRalphabeta/CD19-depleted stem cell transplant. This chain's CDR3 is CASSRPRGGGSIRTQYF. The CDR3 nucleotides read TGTGCCAGCAGCCGTCCAAGGGGAGGCGGCAGCATACGGACCCAGTACTTC.